One sample yielded the 18 T cell receptor beta chains listed below, sequenced in a study of regulatory T cells in long-lasting Graves disease. Time point specified: newly diagnosed GD, antithyroid drugs for less than 3 months. There was RNA extracted from PBMCs, and the TCR library was made from it. Building the TCR beta libraries relied on iRepertoire HTBI primers, and CDR3 regions underwent Arm-PCR. Using its own MiXCR run on the multiplex PCR reads, TCRdb lists one record per CDR3 protein. The sample shows 450,000 to 700,000 distinct CDR3 sequences, about 13% of them seen only once. This same sample was also part of a study on T cells in Graves' hyperthyroidism and ophthalmopathy.

Sequencing was performed on peripheral blood mononuclear cells (PBMCs), taken at new diagnosis, from a patient treated with antithyroid drugs. The receptors shown here come from a young man with Graves disease.

Ten or more counts support this clonotype. This sequence joins TRBV19 and TRBJ1-2, with D perhaps matching TRBD1 (5 bases). Trimming removed 5 bases at V and 0 bases at J, with 10 bases between. The CDR3 is 14 residues long. The germline V gene encodes CDR1 LNHDA and CDR2 SQIVND (reference sequence). DNA of the CDR3: TGTGCCAGTAGTCCAGGGACCTCTAACTATGGCTACACCTTC. Its translation is CASSPGTSNYGYTF.

This clonotype has a count of ten or more. The chain couples TRBV11-2 to TRBJ2-3; 7 bases match TRBD1. V lost 4 bases and J lost 7; bases outside the gene matches: 11. Looked up from germline, CDR1 is SGHAT and CDR2 is FQNNGV. This CDR3 comprises 15 residues. CDR3 residues: CASSSATGSRNTQYF. The CDR3, as DNA: TGTGCCAGCAGCTCTGCGACAGGGAGTCGGAATACGCAGTATTTT.

In its sample, this clonotype was seen a few times. The chain carries TRBV20-1 and TRBJ2-5, with 14 nucleotides matching TRBD2. V shed 0 bases, J shed 5 bases, and the junction held 5 bases outside the gene matches. There are 16 residues in the CDR3. Germline CDR1 DFQATT, CDR2 SNEGSKA (reference sequence). DNA for the CDR3: TGCAGTGCTAGAGAAGGACTAGCGGGAGGTTGGGAGACCCAGTACTTC. Its translation is CSAREGLAGGWETQYF.

Ten or more counts support this clonotype. The rearrangement links TRBV30 to TRBJ2-5, with D uncertain. Between the trimmed V and J ends, which lost 1 base and 4 bases, there was a span of 4 bases. The length of the CDR3 is 11 residues. CDR1 is GTSNPN, CDR2 SVGIG, per germline (reference sequence). DNA for the CDR3: TGTGCCTGGAGTGAGGGAGAGACCCAGTACTTC. Protein: CAWSEGETQYF.

The sample holds a few counts of this clonotype. The rearrangement links TRBV2 to TRBJ2-4; tentative D call: TRBD2 (5 bases). V gave up 5 bases and J gave up 8 bases, with 19 bases separating them. The germline V gene encodes CDR1 SNHLY and CDR2 FYNNEI. The CDR3 extends over 15 amino acids. Here the CDR3 reads CASSSPPAGEHIQYF. CDR3 sequence (DNA): TGTGCCAGCAGTTCCCCACCCGCCGGGGAGCACATTCAGTACTTC.

This clonotype was counted many times. The J gene is TRBJ2-7, the V gene TRBV20-1, with a possible D match to TRBD2 (5 bases). Trimming removed 0 bases from V and 5 bases from J, with 17 bases in between. The CDR3 has 15 residues. The germline CDR1 and CDR2 sequences are DFQATT and SNEGSKA (reference sequence). This chain's CDR3 is CSARDSGLRGDEQYF. The CDR3, as DNA: TGCAGTGCTAGAGATTCCGGACTGCGTGGCGACGAGCAGTACTTC.

This clonotype came up many times. V and J are TRBV7-6 and TRBJ2-2, with TRBD1 matching over 9 bases. Germline V gene data show CDR1 as SGHVS and CDR2 as FNYEAQ. This CDR3 comprises 18 residues. V trimming: 5 bases; J trimming: 1 base; junction bases outside the gene matches: 11. The CDR3, as DNA: TGTGCCAGCAGCGCCCCGGGACAGGGAAGTTGGAACACCGGGGAGCTGTTTTTT. Translating it yields CASSAPGQGSWNTGELFF.

This clonotype was detected ten times or more. The rearrangement uses TRBV5-1 and TRBJ2-1; 8 positions agree with TRBD2. Germline CDR1 and CDR2: SGHRS and YFSETQ. The CDR3 consists of 15 residues. V was pared by 4 bases and J by 7 bases, with 10 bases of the junction left unmatched. DNA for the CDR3: TGCGCCAGCAGCCAACTAGCGGTCCACTTGAATGAGCAGTTCTTC. Translating gives CASSQLAVHLNEQFF.

This clonotype was counted only a few times. The J gene is TRBJ2-1, the V gene TRBV5-1, with 9 bases aligning to TRBD2. V shed 4 bases and J 1 base; nucleotides not matched to a gene: 6. CDR1 SGHRS and CDR2 YFSETQ come from the germline V gene. CDR3 size: 16 residues. Written as DNA, the CDR3 is TGCGCCAGCAGCACGCGGGAGGGCGGTTCCTACAATGAGCAGTTCTTC. Translation gives CASSTREGGSYNEQFF.

This clonotype was observed many times. The rearrangement uses TRBV29-1 and TRBJ2-1; 7 bases line up with TRBD1. Losses at the gene ends were 6 bases for V and 3 bases for J; bases not matched to a gene: 2. This CDR3 spans 12 amino acids. Per germline, CDR1 SQVTM and CDR2 ANQGSEA. The CDR3 loop reads CSVGDSYNEQFF. In nucleotides, the CDR3 is TGCAGCGTCGGGGACAGCTACAATGAGCAGTTCTTC.

Many counts were recorded for this clonotype. The chain has TRBV2 and TRBJ2-3; weak D call: TRBD2 (6 bases). Germline loops: CDR1 SNHLY, CDR2 FYNNEI. CDR3 length: 17 residues. V shed 2 bases and J shed 0 bases, with 15 bases lying between them. This chain's CDR3 is CASSETGATISTDTQYF. The CDR3 nucleotides are TGTGCCAGCAGTGAAACGGGAGCGACTATAAGCACAGATACGCAGTATTTT.

Notes on this clonotype: This may stem from a read error, because a much larger clone lies one nucleotide away. The chain carries TRBV27 and TRBJ1-4; no reliable D call. This CDR3 contains 14 residues. CDR1 is MNHEY, CDR2 SMNVEV, per germline (reference sequence). CDR3 sequence reads: CAGSFGVGDQKLFF. The CDR3 bases are TGTGCCGGCAGTTTCGGGGTTGGGGATCAAAAACTGTTTTTT.

Details on this clonotype: A read error may explain this, as a much larger clone is one base away. This chain connects TRBV20-1 to TRBJ1-1; no firm D call. The CDR3 length is 15 residues. Germline values: CDR1 DFQATT, CDR2 SNEGSKA (reference sequence). This CDR3 is CSASLPSTRNIEAFF. CDR3 bases: TGCAGTGCTAGCCTCCCCTCTACACGGAACATTGAAGCTTTCTTT.

This clonotype was counted many times. The chain links TRBV19 to TRBJ2-1; 8 bases are a match to TRBD2. Trimming at V came to 2 bases and at J to 7 bases, leaving 7 bases not matched to a gene. There are 15 residues in the CDR3. The germline V gene has CDR1 LNHDA and CDR2 SQIVND (reference sequence). Here the CDR3 reads CASSISPGGPNEQFF. CDR3 in DNA: TGTGCCAGTAGTATAAGTCCGGGAGGGCCGAATGAGCAGTTCTTC.

This clonotype was observed at least ten times. The chain is built from TRBV28 and TRBJ2-7; D remains ambiguous. V lost 6 bases and J 0 bases, leaving 9 bases between the germline ends. The CDR3 is 13 residues long. Germline V gene lookup returns CDR1 MDHEN and CDR2 SYDVKM. CDR3 nucleotide sequence: TGTGCCAGCAGAACAGTCCGCTCCTACGAGCAGTACTTC. The encoded protein is CASRTVRSYEQYF.

This clonotype was recorded a few times. DNA of the CDR3: TGCAGTGCTCTACTAGACACCCGGGTCAAACCCACCGGGGAGCTGTTTTTT. This encodes CSALLDTRVKPTGELFF. The chain recombines TRBV20-1 with TRBJ2-2, with a tentative D call TRBD2 (5 bases). V was shortened by 5 bases and J by 4 bases, with 23 bases between the two germline ends. In germline, CDR1 is DFQATT, CDR2 SNEGSKA (reference sequence). The CDR3 runs to 17 residues.

The gene calls are TRBV30 and TRBJ2-7; TRBD2 might be the D (5 bases). The germline CDR1 and CDR2 sequences are GTSNPN and SVGIG (reference sequence). The CDR3 sequence is 14 residues long. With 4 bases removed from V and 0 bases from J, the gap between germline ends came to 13 bases. The CDR3 region has the DNA TGTGCCTGGATGACGAAAGGGAGCTCCTACGAGCAGTACTTC. This translates into CAWMTKGSSYEQYF.

V is TRBV29-1 and J is TRBJ2-7; 7 nucleotides agree with TRBD2. Germline loops: CDR1 SQVTM, CDR2 ANQGSEA. The CDR3 contains 15 residues. The junction had 8 bases not matched to a gene; V was cut back by 3 bases and J by 0 bases. CDR3: CSVEGGDLNSYEQYF. The CDR3 DNA is TGCAGCGTTGAGGGGGGGGACCTGAACTCCTACGAGCAGTACTTC.